The sample holds a few counts of the clone carrying this T cell receptor (beta chain). This entry is derived from a study of blood T cells in healthy people across ages. V shed 4 bases, J shed 5 bases, and the junction held 4 bases outside the gene matches. Looked up from germline, CDR1 is MGHRA and CDR2 is YSYEKL. CDR3 length equals 15 residues. Combining a sample-barcoded 5' primer with a J-beta primer mix, a second PCR ran for roughly 7 to 12 cycles. One entry per CDR3 protein, called by TCRdb with MiXCR from the 5' RACE reads. The data hold 1,500,000 or so distinct CDR3 sequences, with approximately 59% observed a single time.

The receptor's source is a man younger than 30 in good health. Sequencing used blood. The chain joins TRBV4-1 to TRBJ2-5, with 13 bases fitting TRBD2. CDR3 coding DNA: TGCGCCAGCAGCCGGACTAGCGGGGGTTGGGAGACCCAGTACTTC. The encoded protein is CASSRTSGGWETQYF.